This T cell receptor beta chain originates from a study of identical twins. General study findings and limits: A lower insertion count was a feature of abundant cord blood beta clonotypes, with no such feature in memory repertoires.

Germline values: CDR1 DFQATT, CDR2 SNEGSKA (reference sequence). Trimming removed 2 bases from V and 1 base from J, with 20 bases in between. The CDR3 is 17 amino acids. Of note for this clonotype: Its antigen is as yet unknown.

cDNA molecules carried unique molecular identifiers, and template switching added a universal primer site. TCRdb processed the 5' RACE reads anew with MiXCR; each CDR3 protein has one entry. The sample contains a few hundred thousand distinct CDR3 sequences, roughly an eighth of which appear only once. Separately, the same data were catalogued under a study of yellow fever vaccine responses in identical twins.

The origin of this receptor is a woman aged 18-29 years in good health. Material for sequencing was memory (CD45RO+) T cells sorted from blood. The chain recombines TRBV20-1 with TRBJ2-5; D might be TRBD1 or TRBD2, each matching 5 bases. DNA for the CDR3: TGCAGTGCTAGATCCCCAGGGATCGCGGGTCCCCAAGAGACCCAGTACTTC. This gives the protein CSARSPGIAGPQETQYF.